This record concerns one T cell receptor (beta chain) sequence. Its specific antigen is unknown. No much larger clonotype is one base removed from it; base qualities were not supplied. The sample comes from a study of cytomegalovirus exposure and HLA in healthy donors (dated by TCRdb to between 2016 and 2019). Regarding the study in general: According to a later analysis, one platform produced both the roughly 130 validation repertoires and the 720 or so repertoires of the first cohort. Along with the roughly 700-subject first cohort, a separate validation cohort of over a hundred different subjects was used. To predict cytomegalovirus infection status, the study brought together high-throughput TCR immunosequencing, statistical association of individual TCRs with disease status, and machine learning. The study was designed to test whether signatures of past pathogen exposure could be identified by cataloging public T cell receptors.

The library relied on the immunoSEQ multiplex PCR assay. In the authors' own workflow: A statistical classification framework was built for diagnosing cytomegalovirus status from the catalog of TCR beta chain sequences. TCRdb limited this immuneACCESS table to in-frame rearrangements with V and J called. A share of clones is missing; checked studies link under half to unresolved V genes, and the rest is unexplained. V and J calls and clone size are as listed in that table; D and trimming were resolved from the DNA. This sample is represented by fewer than 200,000 clones; 86% of them were singletons. The ten most abundant clones make up approximately 5% of the sample. Separate from the approximately 700-subject first cohort, the validation cohort of roughly 130 subjects was the group to which the donors belonged. According to the germline V gene (reference sequence), CDR1 reads SEHNR and CDR2 reads FQNEAQ. CDR3 length: 14 amino acids, cysteine to phenylalanine. Just the 42-base CDR3 DNA is kept, in frame starting at base 1. V is trimmed back by 6 bases and J by 3 bases, and the junction contains 4 bases that no gene match accounts for.

Findings and caveats that apply to the study as a whole: A few of the identified cytomegalovirus-associated TCR beta chains were confirmed in vitro to be specific for cytomegalovirus antigens. A later analysis had no HLA typing for the validation cohort, so co-occurrence there was scored across all 110 or so repertoires. While some public TCRs were present in many individuals, most TCR sequences turned up only very rarely across donors. The authors suggested that the approach could potentially be generalized to other disease states and immunological phenotypes. In the study, about 150 TCR beta chains were listed as associated with cytomegalovirus. Cytomegalovirus status was reported to be diagnosed by the classifier with high specificity and sensitivity in both the original and validation cohorts. In a later analysis, TCRs clustered in the first cohort were found to also tend to co-occur in the 100 to 150 validation repertoires, with 94% of cluster scores above 0.

This chain joins TRBV7-9 to TRBJ2-7; a stretch of 11 junction bases matches TRBD2. Sequencing input: PBMCs. This receptor was taken from a woman under 40 in good health and CMV-seronegative. In nucleotides, the sequence is TGTGCCAGCAGTCCCGGGACTAGCGGCTACGAGCAGTACTTC. Its translation reads: CASSPGTSGYEQYF.